The present TCR beta chain was sequenced within a study of a mutant IDH1 vaccine in newly diagnosed glioma. In the study overall: Treated patients, averaging about 40 years, were approximately 60% male and approximately 38% female.

The data were produced by immunoSEQ multiplex PCR, yet TCRdb's version contains in-frame clones alone and is incomplete. Among about 59,000 clones listed, 91% were seen once. Findings of the study overall: Shifts in the top peripheral T cell clonotypes seemed unrelated to pseudoprogression.

Notes on this clone: The antigen is undetermined.

As for time point: baseline, week 1 (first vaccination visit). Treatment reported: pre-vaccination baseline after standard-of-care therapy. The sequence derives from a man aged 50 to 60 with glioma. The material was PBMCs, obtained from a glioma patient treated with radiotherapy, temozolomide or both.

CDR3 in DNA: TGTGCCATCAGTGGGACAGGGATGTTCTACGAGCAGTACTTC. This codes for CAISGTGMFYEQYF. The rearrangement links TRBV10-3 to TRBJ2-7, with TRBD1 identical over 8 bases. V was pared by 4 bases and J by 3 bases, with 5 bases of the junction left unmatched. This CDR3 comprises 14 residues. Germline V lookup: CDR1 ENHRY, CDR2 SYGVKD.